The clone carrying this T cell receptor (beta chain) appeared many times. V lost 1 base to trimming and J lost 4 bases, with 14 bases between them. This CDR3 is built from 15 residues. Germline V gene sequence: CDR1 DFQATT, CDR2 SNEGSKA (reference sequence). This entry belongs to a study of T cells after yellow fever vaccination. Study results and limitations: Abundant clonotypes from the bulk population could have been carried over as contaminants into FACS-sorted repertoires. Boosting was followed by the reappearance of most primary-vaccination clones (just under 98% CD4, 85% to 90% CD8).

A universal primer site and UMIs were added as TCR cDNA was made by 5'RACE template switching. TCRdb re-called the 5' RACE reads through MiXCR, storing one row per CDR3 protein. The sample includes tens of thousands of distinct CDR3 sequences, under 5.5% of them seen just once. The V and J genes are TRBV20-1 and TRBJ2-1, with D possibly matching TRBD2 (6 bases). This specimen consisted of PBMCs, either bulk or a sorted T-cell subset (CD4+, CD8+, memory, or dextramer-sorted; not recorded which), obtained on the day of the yellow fever booster vaccination. This clonotype originated in a man between 18 and 35 years old who received the YFV17D yellow fever vaccine. The CDR3 protein is CSARVGGSNYNEQFF. The CDR3 DNA follows: TGCAGTGCTAGAGTCGGGGGTTCGAATTACAATGAGCAGTTCTTC.